Reported below is one T cell receptor beta chain. Profiling relied on immunoSEQ multiplex PCR, and the TCRdb table lists in-frame clones only, not all of them. The sample records roughly 100,000 clones, roughly nine tenths being singletons. The CDR3 consists of 15 residues. V lost 6 bases and J lost 0, with 12 bases in between. Germline loops: CDR1 LNHDA, CDR2 SQIVND (reference sequence). This record comes from a study of T cell responses to AZD1222 COVID-19 vaccine. This clonotype originated in an adult who received the AZD1222 COVID-19 vaccine. This chain connects TRBV19 to TRBJ1-5; D is undetermined. Here the sequenced sample was peripheral blood, taken 28 days after the second AZD1222 dose. This CDR3 reads CASRTTVNSNQPQHF. CDR3 bases: TGTGCCAGTAGGACTACAGTGAATAGCAATCAGCCCCAGCATTTT. Full variable domain (rest looked up from reference TRBV19 and TRBJ1-5): DGGITQSPKYLFRKEGQNVTLSCEQNLNHDAMYWYRQDPGQGLRLIYYSQIVNDFQKGDIAEGYSVSREKKESFPLTVTSAQKNPTAFYLCASRTTVNSNQPQHFGDGTRLSIL.